This T cell receptor (beta chain) originates from a study of human T cells and chemical hapten exposure. Overall study: Sensitization employed 2% DPC on approximately 2 cm by approximately 2 cm of upper inner arm skin.

Study-wide results and caveats: Counts of expanded TCRs at PT1 were positively correlated with patch test score. Alopecia affected the donors, so their immune response may differ from healthy people's. Sensitizing to DPC left TCRs with a frequency above 1 in 1000 unaltered.

The CDR3 length is 20 residues. Germline loops: CDR1 SGHVS, CDR2 FQNEAQ. After removal of 2 bases from V and 3 bases from J, the junction contained 17 bases not matched to a gene. One entry per CDR3 protein results from TCRdb running MiXCR on the RACE reads. The table lists about 120,000 distinct CDR3 sequences, roughly 13% of them singletons, with 0.92% in the top ten. Time point described: patch test 1, 2 weeks after DPC sensitization. Described treatment: therapeutic diphenylcyclopropenone sensitization with weekly scalp DPC. This clonotype was found many times. Its specificity is not known. The genes are TRBV7-8 and TRBJ1-3; TRBD1 matches at 9 bases. This receptor was obtained from a young man with alopecia areata. Some clones in this sample may be carry-over from other donors' samples. The sequences come from whole blood, collected in connection with sensitization to the hapten diphenylcyclopropenone (DPC). CDR3 bases: TGTGCCAGCAGCTTACTTAGGGGAACCGGGACAGGGTATATTGGAAACACCATATATTTT. Encoded protein: CASSLLRGTGTGYIGNTIYF.